A single sample gave rise to the 24 T cell receptor beta chains below, sequenced in a study of early T cells in non-severe SARS-CoV-2 infection. Via MiXCR, TCRdb re-called the 5' RACE reads, giving one row per CDR3 protein. The repertoire includes about 59,000 distinct CDR3 sequences, about 13% of them detected once, and around a tenth sits in the top ten. Sequenced here: whole blood, sampled at baseline. Every receptor here comes from an adult who was a healthcare worker with PCR-confirmed SARS-CoV-2 infection or an uninfected control (not recorded which).

The chain has TRBV7-9 and TRBJ1-4; D is unresolved. This CDR3 comprises 14 residues. Germline V gene sequence: CDR1 SEHNR, CDR2 FQNEAQ (reference sequence). Trimming pared 5 bases from V and 4 bases from J, leaving 11 bases between. As DNA, the CDR3 is TGTGCCAGCAGCCCGTGGGCCGTTAATGAAAAACTGTTTTTT. Translating it yields CASSPWAVNEKLFF.

This sequence joins TRBV28 and TRBJ2-3; D unresolved. The CDR3 is 13 amino acids. The ends were cut back, 5 bases at V and 4 bases at J, with 10 bases in the middle. CDR1 and CDR2 (germline): MDHEN, SYDVKM. CDR3 in amino acids: CASSPTWADTQYF. The DNA for the CDR3 is TGTGCCAGCAGTCCGACTTGGGCAGATACGCAGTATTTT.

This chain links TRBV7-2 with TRBJ1-1; TRBD1 is a possible D gene (5 bases). Germline-derived CDR1 and CDR2 are SGHTA and FQGNSA. V shed 3 bases and J shed 0 bases, with 8 bases lying between them. This CDR3 has 14 amino acids. CDR3 amino acids: CASSFDSLNTEAFF. The DNA for the CDR3 is TGTGCCAGCAGCTTTGACAGCTTGAACACTGAAGCTTTCTTT.

This clonotype was picked up many times. The chain combines TRBV19 with TRBJ2-2; D gene ambiguous. This CDR3 is built from 15 residues. V dropped 3 bases and J dropped 0 bases, with 8 bases sitting between them. Germline values: CDR1 LNHDA, CDR2 SQIVND (reference sequence). CDR3 sequence (DNA): TGTGCCAGTAGTATCGGCCATTCGAACACCGGGGAGCTGTTTTTT. Protein: CASSIGHSNTGELFF.

The genes are TRBV3-1 and TRBJ2-5; weak D call: TRBD1 (6 bases). The CDR3 runs to 13 residues. Trimming shortened V by 4 bases and J by 6 bases, and 12 bases separated the two germline ends. The germline gives CDR1 LGHDT, CDR2 YNNKEL (reference sequence). The CDR3 protein is CASSPRGKQTQYF. The CDR3 nucleotides read TGTGCCAGCAGCCCCAGGGGAAAACAGACCCAGTACTTC.

This clonotype came up a few times. This chain links TRBV7-9 with TRBJ2-7, with 7 bases fitting TRBD1. The CDR3 is 13 residues long. CDR1 is SEHNR and CDR2 is FQNEAQ in the germline V gene (reference sequence). The V gene end was trimmed by 5 bases and the J gene end by 6 bases; junction bases not matched to a gene: 7. CDR3 region: CASSPKTGLEQYF. The CDR3 region has the DNA TGTGCCAGCAGCCCTAAGACAGGGCTCGAGCAGTACTTC.

This rearrangement joins TRBV29-1 to TRBJ1-2, with TRBD1 matching 7 bases. The CDR3 length is 12 residues. Germline lookup yields CDR1 SQVTM and CDR2 ANQGSEA. V dropped 3 bases and J dropped 5; count of bases not matched to a gene: 3. The CDR3 DNA is TGCAGCGTTGATCCGGGACAGTATGGCTACACCTTC. This codes for CSVDPGQYGYTF.

This clonotype was recorded a few times. This rearrangement joins TRBV5-4 to TRBJ2-7; D remains ambiguous. The CDR3 consists of 13 residues. The V end was cut by 4 bases, the J end by 1 base, with 9 bases between. Germline V CDR1 and CDR2: SGHNT, YYREEE (reference sequence). The CDR3 loop reads CASSRGPSYEQYF. As DNA, the CDR3 is TGTGCCAGCAGCCGTGGACCTTCCTACGAGCAGTACTTC. Full variable domain (missing parts from reference TRBV5-4 and TRBJ2-7): ETGVTQSPTHLIKTRGQQVTLRCSSQSGHNTVSWYQQALGQGPQFIFQYYREEENGRGNFPPRFSGLQFPNYSSELNVNALELDDSALYLCASSRGPSYEQYFGPGTRLTVT.

This clonotype was detected only a few times. This chain links TRBV7-8 with TRBJ1-2; D call uncertain. Germline V gives CDR1 SGHVS, CDR2 FQNEAQ. The CDR3 contains 12 residues. The germline V and J ends were trimmed by 2 bases and 3 bases, with 4 bases remaining between them. CDR3 DNA: TGTGCCAGCAGCTTAAGTGACTATGGCTACACCTTC. Translated: CASSLSDYGYTF.

This clonotype was counted between two and nine times. This rearrangement joins TRBV29-1 to TRBJ1-1, with unresolved D. Germline V CDR1 and CDR2: SQVTM, ANQGSEA. The CDR3 is 11 residues long. Trimming removed 7 bases at V and 5 bases at J, with 11 bases between. Here the CDR3 DNA reads TGCAGCGGGACCCGGGGTACTGAAGCTTTCTTT. Protein sequence: CSGTRGTEAFF.

This clonotype has ten or more counts. V usage is TRBV29-1 and J usage is TRBJ2-1, with D maybe TRBD1 (5 bases). The CDR3 covers 15 residues. Germline values: CDR1 SQVTM, CDR2 ANQGSEA. Trimming took off 0 bases at V and 5 bases at J, with 14 bases between the two ends. The CDR3 DNA reads TGCAGCGTTGAAGATCCCGGACAAGGGCACAATGAGCAGTTCTTC. Residues: CSVEDPGQGHNEQFF.

The chain recombines TRBV28 with TRBJ2-1, with 8 bases that match TRBD1. The germline CDR1 and CDR2 sequences are MDHEN and SYDVKM. This CDR3 has 13 amino acids. V trimming: 10 bases; J trimming: 7 bases; junction bases outside the gene matches: 9. The CDR3 is CATNSGGSNEQFF. The CDR3 nucleotides read TGTGCCACAAATTCAGGGGGCTCGAATGAGCAGTTCTTC. Using reference TRBV28 and TRBJ2-1 for the parts outside the CDR3, the full variable domain is DVKVTQSSRYLVKRTGEKVFLECVQDMDHENMFWYRQDPGLGLRLIYFSYDVKMKEKGDIPEGYSVSREKKERFSLILESASTNQTSMYLCATNSGGSNEQFFGPGTRLTVL.

Here the CDR3 reads CASRGEGQNTGELFF. The DNA for the CDR3 is TGTGCCAGCAGGGGGGAGGGACAGAACACCGGGGAGCTGTTTTTT. This rearrangement joins TRBV6-1 to TRBJ2-2, with a weak D call TRBD2 (7 bases). V lost 6 bases and J 1 base, leaving 12 bases between the germline ends. CDR1 is MNHNS, CDR2 SASEGT, per germline. CDR3 length: 15 residues.

This clonotype was picked up a small number of times. The V call is TRBV7-6, the J call TRBJ2-3, with 9 bases that match TRBD2. After removal of 1 base from V and 1 base from J, the junction contained 3 bases not matched to a gene. Germline CDR1 is SGHVS and CDR2 is FNYEAQ. CDR3 length equals 16 residues. The CDR3 here is CASSLESSGGTDTQYF. As DNA, the CDR3 is TGTGCCAGCAGCTTAGAGTCTAGCGGGGGCACAGATACGCAGTATTTT.

The table lists this clonotype with a few counts. The chain is built from TRBV7-9 and TRBJ1-1; D may be TRBD1 (5 bases). The V and J ends lost 6 bases and 3 bases respectively, with 17 bases between them. This CDR3 spans 15 amino acids. Germline CDR1 reads SEHNR; CDR2 reads FQNEAQ (reference sequence). The CDR3 DNA follows: TGTGCCAGCAGACCCCCAGGGCGGGGAGACACTGAAGCTTTCTTT. As protein: CASRPPGRGDTEAFF.

This clonotype was counted only a few times. The chain joins TRBV2 to TRBJ2-7, with D perhaps matching TRBD1 (5 bases). Trimming removed 6 bases from V and 3 bases from J, with 9 bases in between. The CDR3 totals 12 residues. Germline V gene lookup returns CDR1 SNHLY and CDR2 FYNNEI. The CDR3 region has the DNA TGTGCCAGCAGGACTGACAGCTACGAGCAGTACTTC. Protein: CASRTDSYEQYF.

The V and J genes are TRBV7-2 and TRBJ2-1; 9 bases agree with TRBD2. This CDR3 has 14 residues. V was clipped by 5 bases and J by 4 bases; unmatched bases: 3. Germline V gene lookup returns CDR1 SGHTA and CDR2 FQGNSA. The CDR3 is CASSGLASYNEQFF. In DNA, the CDR3 is TGTGCCAGCAGCGGACTAGCGAGTTACAATGAGCAGTTCTTC.

This clonotype was picked up a small number of times. The gene calls are TRBV7-6 and TRBJ2-7; 7 bases are shared with TRBD1. The germline gives CDR1 SGHVS, CDR2 FNYEAQ. CDR3 length: 14 amino acids. Losses at the gene ends were 4 bases for V and 3 bases for J; bases not matched to a gene: 6. The CDR3 DNA sequence: TGTGCCAGCAGCTCCGGGACAGAGATCTACGAGCAGTACTTC. Translating it yields CASSSGTEIYEQYF.

In its sample, this clonotype was seen a few times. The rearrangement uses TRBV27 and TRBJ1-2; TRBD1 aligns across 10 bases. The length of the CDR3 is 17 residues. V was pared by 0 bases and J by 4 bases, with 8 bases of the junction left unmatched. CDR1 is MNHEY and CDR2 is SMNVEV in the germline V gene (reference sequence). CDR3 nucleotide sequence: TGTGCCAGCAGTTTATCTCCACTGGGGGACAGGGGCTATGGCTACACCTTC. Protein sequence: CASSLSPLGDRGYGYTF.

This clonotype was recorded many times. The chain recombines TRBV10-3 with TRBJ2-5; no firm D call. This CDR3 has 12 amino acids. CDR1 and CDR2 from the germline V gene are ENHRY and SYGVKD. V was shortened by 8 bases and J by 3 bases, with 10 bases between the two germline ends. CDR3 in amino acids: CAIAPREETQYF. The CDR3 DNA reads as TGTGCCATCGCCCCCCGGGAAGAGACCCAGTACTTC.

The chain is built from TRBV5-1 and TRBJ2-7; a weak D match, TRBD1 (6 bases). This CDR3 spans 15 amino acids. Germline V gives CDR1 SGHRS, CDR2 YFSETQ. Trimming shortened V by 2 bases and J by 3 bases, and 15 bases separated the two germline ends. This CDR3 is CASSLIGGQVYEQYF. Written as DNA, the CDR3 is TGCGCCAGCAGCTTAATAGGGGGACAAGTCTACGAGCAGTACTTC.

This clonotype was seen repeatedly, ten times or more. The chain has TRBV7-3 and TRBJ1-1; D possibly corresponds to TRBD1 (5 bases). With 2 bases removed from V and 6 bases from J, the gap between germline ends came to 19 bases. CDR1 is SGHTA and CDR2 is FQGTGA in the germline V gene. This CDR3 has 16 amino acids. In DNA, the CDR3 is TGTGCCAGCAGCTTAGAGACCGGCAGGGTGAGGGCTGAAGCTTTCTTT. Its translation is CASSLETGRVRAEAFF. Complete variable domain (other parts from reference TRBV7-3 and TRBJ1-1): GAGVSQTPSNKVTEKGKYVELRCDPISGHTALYWYRQSLGQGPEFLIYFQGTGAADDSGLPNDRFFAVRPEGSVSTLKIQRTERGDSAVYLCASSLETGRVRAEAFFGQGTRLTVV.

J is TRBJ2-3 and V is TRBV12-3 or TRBV12-4; 7 bases map to TRBD1. V trimming: 6 bases; J trimming: 1 base; junction bases outside the gene matches: 4. The CDR3 is 14 residues long. CDR3 protein: CASRLQGRTDTQYF. In nucleotides, the CDR3 is TGTGCCAGCAGATTACAGGGGCGCACAGATACGCAGTATTTT.

V usage is TRBV7-2 and J usage is TRBJ1-3; a possible D gene is TRBD1 (5 bases). Trimming removed 3 bases at V and 1 base at J, with 13 bases between. The CDR3 covers 16 residues. CDR1 is SGHTA, CDR2 FQGNSA, per germline. The CDR3 nucleotides are TGTGCCAGCAGCTTCAGACAGTTAACTTCTGGAAACACCATATATTTT. Protein sequence: CASSFRQLTSGNTIYF.